This T cell receptor beta chain derives from a study of cytomegalovirus exposure and HLA in healthy donors. General study results and limits: Most TCR sequences proved rare, with some public TCRs found in many donors. Later on, a genetic analysis was performed. It linked a missense variant in DCLRE1C with V- and J-gene trimming of TCR beta. CMV serostatus stood as the only immune exposure information on hand. In vitro data verified three CMV-associated chains as specific for CMV antigens.

The PCR had 60 Vbeta and 13 Jbeta primers. Produced via immunoSEQ multiplex PCR; TCRdb's table is partial and in-frame only. The sample lists around 91,000 clones; less than 85% were seen once. Worth noting for this clone: The antigen is unknown.

With 4 bases removed from V and 2 bases from J, the gap between germline ends came to 12 bases. The CDR3 totals 14 residues. CDR1 is SGHRS, CDR2 YFSETQ, per germline. The TCR originated in a man between 18 and 35 years old in good health and CMV-seronegative. The chain couples TRBV5-1 to TRBJ2-5; weak D call: TRBD1 (5 bases). Sequencing was performed on PBMCs. In DNA, the CDR3 is TGCGCCAGCAGCGCATTAGGGGTGCAAGAGACCCAGTACTTC. This sequence encodes CASSALGVQETQYF.